This note documents a single T cell receptor beta chain sequence. Its antigen is unknown. Qualities for individual bases were not recorded, and no much larger clone is one base off. The sample originates from a study of blood T cell repertoires in COVID-19 (dated by TCRdb to the early 2020s). With respect to the entire study: Collaborator samples came from the United States, Italy and Spain and covered acute and convalescent phases of COVID-19. The prospective study material was composed of cDNA or gDNA derived from T cells, B-cell-depleted T cells, or PBMCs. The dataset comprised deeply sampled blood TCRbeta repertoires from subjects exposed to, actively infected with, or recovered from COVID-19. The repertoires were released in a freely available public database intended as a resource for research on the immune response to SARS-CoV-2. The samples were drawn from the first 160 participants of the ongoing ImmuneRACE study and from over 950 subjects provided by 6 global collaborators. A de-identified subject ID, COVID-19 status, age in years and sex were almost always included in the sample metadata. Where available, HLA class I and class II types were taken from metadata supplied by the sample provider and were not determined by assay-based typing.

Trimming takes 0 bases from V and 2 bases from J, and the germline ends sit 15 bases apart. Including cysteine and phenylalanine, the CDR3 has 17 amino acids. The read is trimmed to its CDR3 DNA, 51 bases read in frame from base 1. Looking up the germline V gene yields CDR1 SGHRS and CDR2 YFSETQ. General findings and caveats noted by the study authors: The amount of clinical and demographic metadata varied by source and participant and was provided uncurated.

The immunoSEQ Assay, a bias-controlled multiplex PCR, was used to amplify TCRbeta CDR3 regions from genomic DNA. As for the authors' bioinformatics: The number of nucleated cells in each sample was estimated from the amplification of reference gene primers within the assay. To quantify the absolute abundance of each unique TCRbeta CDR3 rearrangement, sequence reads were collapsed and filtered. For each sample, productive Simpson clonality was calculated by taking the square root of Simpson's diversity index across productive rearrangements. Sourced from immuneACCESS, this table was stored by TCRdb with only in-frame sequences that have V and J called. A share of the clones is absent; for the studies checked, an unresolved V gene accounts for under half, and the remainder has no known explanation. D and trimming were read from the DNA, whereas the V and J calls and clone size are those reported in that table. The sample table holds over 100,000 clones, of which more than 65% were seen once. Clones ranked in the top ten supply roughly 8.2% of the sample.

Collaborating institutions collected whole blood in K2EDTA tubes following their own protocols. For TCRbeta analysis, collaborators shipped samples as frozen whole blood, isolated PBMCs, or DNA extracted from either of those sample types. The V and J segments used are TRBV5-1 and TRBJ1-3; the best D guess is TRBD1, with 6 bases matching. Sequencing was carried out using peripheral blood. This clonotype originated in a woman older than 75 with active or convalescent COVID-19. The sequenced DNA is TGCGCCAGCAGCTTGGGAGTTTTGGGGGCGACTGGAAACACCATATATTTT. This gives the protein CASSLGVLGATGNTIYF. When the CDR3 is completed using the reference TRBV5-1 and TRBJ1-3 genes on either side, the full variable domain is KAGVTQTPRYLIKTRGQQVTLSCSPISGHRSVSWYQQTPGQGLQFLFEYFSETQRNKGNFPGRFSGRQFSNSRSEMNVSTLELGDSALYLCASSLGVLGATGNTIYFGEGSWLTVV.